Sequencing of this TCR beta chain was carried out in a study of blood T cell repertoires in COVID-19. Overall study context: The United States, Italy and Spain provided the acute and convalescent COVID-19 samples. Sample material is recorded as cDNA or gDNA derived from T cells, B-cell-depleted T cells, or PBMCs.

The CDR3 is made up of 14 amino acids. Germline V gives CDR1 MDHEN, CDR2 SYDVKM. V lost 6 bases to trimming and J lost 6 bases, with 12 bases between them. Participant-given clinical history determined each cohort assignment. In the authors' workflow: For nucleated cells, counts were estimated from reference gene primer amplification. Measured with immunoSEQ multiplex PCR; TCRdb has only the in-frame clones, and not every one. The DNA was the basis for D and trimming; V, J and clone size are from that table. The table has under 250,000 clones, 85% seen once. Sequencing was done on a sample of PBMCs or T cells enriched from blood (not recorded which). This chain links TRBV28 with TRBJ1-6, with D possibly being TRBD1 (5 bases). This receptor was identified in a woman between 50 and 59 years old with acute COVID-19. The CDR3 reads CASRGGTGNSPLHF. The CDR3 DNA sequence: TGTGCCAGCAGGGGGGGGACCGGTAATTCACCCCTCCACTTT. Looking up the rest from reference TRBV28 and TRBJ1-6 gives the full variable domain: DVKVTQSSRYLVKRTGEKVFLECVQDMDHENMFWYRQDPGLGLRLIYFSYDVKMKEKGDIPEGYSVSREKKERFSLILESASTNQTSMYLCASRGGTGNSPLHFGNGTRLTVT.